The next 21 T cell receptor beta chains were all read from a single sample in a study of cytomegalovirus exposure and HLA in healthy donors (dated by TCRdb to the late 2010s). Library construction relied on the immunoSEQ multiplex PCR assay. A mixture of 60 forward primers for TCR Vbeta segments and 13 reverse primers for TCR Jbeta segments was used in the multiplex PCR. TCRdb re-hosts the immuneACCESS table, in-frame sequences only. Its copies lack some clones; in the studies checked, an unresolved V gene accounts for under half of them, and the cause for the rest is not known. This sample is represented by some 110,000 clones; about two thirds of them were singletons. The top ten clones comprise about 4.5% of the sample. Material for sequencing was PBMCs. The receptors stem from a man between 60 and 70 years old in good health and CMV-seropositive.

V usage is TRBV2 and J usage is TRBJ2-1; TRBD2 matches 7 bases. CDR3 size: 16 residues. The V and J ends lost 6 bases and 2 bases, in that order; junction bases with no gene match: 10. Germline V CDR1 and CDR2: SNHLY, FYNNEI. CDR3: CASSEILAVTYNEQFF. CDR3 in DNA: TGTGCCAGCAGCGAAATTCTAGCGGTAACCTACAATGAGCAGTTCTTC.

The V call is TRBV2, the J call TRBJ1-2; D gene unclear. V lost 7 bases to trimming and J lost 7 bases, with 22 bases between them. The CDR3 has 15 amino acids. Germline V lookup: CDR1 SNHLY, CDR2 FYNNEI. Here the CDR3 reads CASTFRPRGGIGYTF. Here the CDR3 DNA reads TGTGCCAGCACTTTCAGACCTAGAGGAGGTATTGGCTACACCTTC.

A note on this clone: One junction end disagrees with the germline gene, perhaps due to a read error. This sequence joins TRBV7-6 and TRBJ2-3, with D perhaps matching TRBD2 (6 bases). Germline V gene sequence: CDR1 SGHVS, CDR2 FNYEAQ. The CDR3 covers 13 residues. The CDR3 loop reads CASSLAREDAQYF. The CDR3 region has the DNA TGTGCCAGCAGCTTAGCGCGGGAAGATGCGCAGTATTTT.

The table lists this clone with a few counts. V gene TRBV28 combines with J gene TRBJ1-4; tentatively, D is TRBD1 (5 bases). This CDR3 contains 11 residues. The germline CDR1 and CDR2 sequences are MDHEN and SYDVKM. Trimming removed 6 bases from V and 9 bases from J, with 8 bases in between. CDR3 DNA sequence: TGTGCCAGCAGGGGGGGTAAAAAACTGTTTTTT. Encoded protein: CASRGGKKLFF.

This clone was counted a single time. The chain has TRBV6-1 and TRBJ1-1; 9 nucleotides match TRBD1. The CDR3 contains 14 residues. The trim removed 2 bases at V and 11 bases at J, leaving 9 bases unmatched. CDR1 and CDR2 from the germline V gene are MNHNS and SASEGT. The CDR3 nucleotides read TGTGCCAGCAGTGAATTCGAACAGGGGGCTCGGGCTTTCTTT. Residues: CASSEFEQGARAFF.

The gene calls are TRBV5-1 and TRBJ1-6, with TRBD1 matching over 9 bases. Trimming removed 0 bases from V and 9 bases from J; junction bases left unmatched: 4. Germline CDR1 SGHRS, CDR2 YFSETQ. The CDR3 is 15 residues long. The CDR3 nucleotides are TGCGCCAGCAGCTTGGCCGACAGGGGGAGTTCACCCCTCCACTTT. The encoded protein is CASSLADRGSSPLHF.

The chain joins TRBV28 to TRBJ1-3; unclear D gene. The CDR3 is 14 residues long. Germline CDR1 MDHEN, CDR2 SYDVKM. The V end lost 3 bases, the J end lost 4 bases, and 10 bases lay between the germline ends. The CDR3 loop reads CASSLGGRGNTIYF. In nucleotides, the CDR3 is TGTGCCAGCAGTTTGGGAGGGCGGGGAAACACCATATATTTT.

The rearrangement uses TRBV11-2 and TRBJ1-5; 7 nucleotides align to TRBD1. V lost 4 bases, J lost 1 base, and 7 bases stayed unmatched. The CDR3 is made up of 16 amino acids. Germline values: CDR1 SGHAT, CDR2 FQNNGV. CDR3 protein: CASSSRGIGSNQPQHF. In nucleotides, the CDR3 is TGTGCCAGCAGCTCCAGGGGGATCGGAAGCAATCAGCCCCAGCATTTT.

This chain joins TRBV5-6 and TRBJ1-1, with D hard to call. The CDR3 has 14 residues. Trimming left V 2 bases short and J 7 bases short, with 15 bases between. Per germline, CDR1 SGHDT and CDR2 YYEEEE. This chain's CDR3 is CASSFRFAGGEAFF. The CDR3 nucleotides are TGTGCCAGCAGCTTCCGGTTTGCGGGAGGTGAAGCTTTCTTT.

The chain employs TRBV11-2 and TRBJ2-7; D gene unclear. Germline values: CDR1 SGHAT, CDR2 FQNNGV. The CDR3 has 11 amino acids. V was cut by 3 bases and J by 7 bases, with 7 bases left in between. The CDR3 DNA follows: TGTGCCAGCAGCTTTTATCGGGAGCAGTACTTC. Amino acid sequence: CASSFYREQYF.

There are a few counts of this clone. The chain uses TRBV6-1 and TRBJ1-5; D is possibly TRBD1 (5 bases). Germline values: CDR1 MNHNS, CDR2 SASEGT. V lost 7 bases and J lost 2, with 12 bases in between. This CDR3 is built from 14 residues. The CDR3, as DNA: TGTGCCAGCATAACGGGCAGGGGCAATCAGCCCCAGCATTTT. Its protein is CASITGRGNQPQHF.

The chain joins TRBV5-4 to TRBJ2-3; tentative D call: TRBD2 (6 bases). The CDR3 contains 16 residues. Germline CDR1 SGHNT, CDR2 YYREEE (reference sequence). Trimming pared 2 bases from V and 4 bases from J, leaving 17 bases between. CDR3 loop: CASSFPAGQRSDTQYF. The CDR3 region has the DNA TGTGCCAGCAGCTTTCCGGCGGGGCAGCGATCAGATACGCAGTATTTT. Full variable domain (rest looked up from reference TRBV5-4 and TRBJ2-3): ETGVTQSPTHLIKTRGQQVTLRCSSQSGHNTVSWYQQALGQGPQFIFQYYREEENGRGNFPPRFSGLQFPNYSSELNVNALELDDSALYLCASSFPAGQRSDTQYFGPGTRLTVL.

J is TRBJ2-3 and V is TRBV5-1, with 8 bases identical to TRBD2. This CDR3 contains 16 residues. Losses at the gene ends were 4 bases for V and 4 bases for J; bases not matched to a gene: 11. Looked up from germline, CDR1 is SGHRS and CDR2 is YFSETQ. CDR3 nucleotide sequence: TGCGCCAGCAGCCCGGGTAATAGCGGGGCACCAGATACGCAGTATTTT. Translation gives CASSPGNSGAPDTQYF. The variable domain in full, completed from reference TRBV5-1 and TRBJ2-3, reads KAGVTQTPRYLIKTRGQQVTLSCSPISGHRSVSWYQQTPGQGLQFLFEYFSETQRNKGNFPGRFSGRQFSNSRSEMNVSTLELGDSALYLCASSPGNSGAPDTQYFGPGTRLTVL.

The chain combines TRBV7-9 with TRBJ2-7; the match to TRBD2 covers 7 bases. The junction had 9 bases not matched to a gene; V was cut back by 10 bases and J by 0 bases. This CDR3 has 14 residues. Germline loops: CDR1 SEHNR, CDR2 FQNEAQ (reference sequence). This CDR3 reads CAIGGRSRSYEQYF. The CDR3 coding sequence is TGTGCCATCGGGGGGAGGTCTCGCTCCTACGAGCAGTACTTC.

The chain employs TRBV13 and TRBJ2-7, with D maybe TRBD1 (6 bases). Germline V lookup: CDR1 PRHDT, CDR2 FYEKMQ (reference sequence). V lost 3 bases and J lost 5, with 17 bases in between. CDR3 length: 15 residues. CDR3 region: CASSLGDKNDHEQYF. The CDR3 nucleotides are TGTGCCAGCAGCTTGGGGGACAAAAACGACCACGAGCAGTACTTC.

This clone came up a few times. The V gene is TRBV4-1, the J gene TRBJ2-1, with D possibly TRBD2 on 6 matching bases. V lost 1 base, J lost 11 bases, and 18 bases lay in between. The CDR3 spans 15 residues. Germline loops: CDR1 MGHRA, CDR2 YSYEKL. This chain's CDR3 is CASSQASLYGGKQFF. The CDR3 DNA sequence: TGCGCCAGCAGCCAAGCTAGCCTCTATGGCGGGAAGCAGTTCTTC.

The chain links TRBV30 to TRBJ1-4, with TRBD1 as a possible D gene (5 bases). CDR1 is GTSNPN and CDR2 is SVGIG in the germline V gene (reference sequence). The ends were cut back, 3 bases at V and 5 bases at J, with 10 bases in the middle. The CDR3 extends over 13 amino acids. The CDR3 loop reads CAWRGQGNEKLFF. CDR3 DNA sequence: TGTGCCTGGAGAGGTCAGGGCAATGAAAAACTGTTTTTT. Combining the CDR3 with reference TRBV30 and TRBJ1-4 gives the whole variable domain SQTIHQWPATLVQPVGSPLSLECTVEGTSNPNLYWYRQAAGRGLQLLFYSVGIGQISSEVPQNLSASRPQDRQFILSSKKLLLSDSGFYLCAWRGQGNEKLFFGSGTQLSVL.

The rearrangement joins TRBV6-5 to TRBJ1-1, with 7 bases fitting TRBD1. CDR1 MNHEY and CDR2 SVGAGI come from the germline V gene. This CDR3 is built from 13 residues. V was clipped by 6 bases and J by 3 bases; unmatched bases: 4. CDR3 bases: TGTGCCAGCAGAATTGACAGGGACACTGAAGCTTTCTTT. It encodes CASRIDRDTEAFF.

The rearrangement uses TRBV30 and TRBJ1-1, with TRBD1 matching over 8 bases. V dropped 4 bases and J dropped 3; count of bases not matched to a gene: 22. The CDR3 is 19 residues long. Germline V gene data show CDR1 as GTSNPN and CDR2 as SVGIG (reference sequence). For the CDR3, the DNA is TGTGCCTGGAAACCATCCTGGACAGGGAGGGAAGGCCGCTACACTGAAGCTTTCTTT. The encoded protein is CAWKPSWTGREGRYTEAFF.

The chain links TRBV5-1 to TRBJ2-1, with 16 bases fitting TRBD2. CDR1 SGHRS and CDR2 YFSETQ come from the germline V gene. The CDR3 is 16 amino acids. The V and J ends lost 4 bases and 10 bases, in that order; junction bases with no gene match: 8. The CDR3 loop reads CASSPGTSGGEDEQFF. The CDR3 DNA reads TGCGCCAGCAGCCCAGGGACTAGCGGGGGGGAGGACGAGCAGTTCTTC.

This clone was found a few times. The rearrangement joins TRBV5-1 to TRBJ1-4; D gene unclear. From germline, CDR1 is SGHRS and CDR2 YFSETQ. V gave up 4 bases and J gave up 7 bases, with 11 bases separating them. There are 13 residues in the CDR3. The chain's CDR3 is CASSRWSGEKLFF. CDR3 DNA: TGCGCCAGCAGCCGGTGGTCGGGTGAAAAACTGTTTTTT. Supplemented by reference TRBV5-1 and TRBJ1-4, the full variable domain reads KAGVTQTPRYLIKTRGQQVTLSCSPISGHRSVSWYQQTPGQGLQFLFEYFSETQRNKGNFPGRFSGRQFSNSRSEMNVSTLELGDSALYLCASSRWSGEKLFFGSGTQLSVL.